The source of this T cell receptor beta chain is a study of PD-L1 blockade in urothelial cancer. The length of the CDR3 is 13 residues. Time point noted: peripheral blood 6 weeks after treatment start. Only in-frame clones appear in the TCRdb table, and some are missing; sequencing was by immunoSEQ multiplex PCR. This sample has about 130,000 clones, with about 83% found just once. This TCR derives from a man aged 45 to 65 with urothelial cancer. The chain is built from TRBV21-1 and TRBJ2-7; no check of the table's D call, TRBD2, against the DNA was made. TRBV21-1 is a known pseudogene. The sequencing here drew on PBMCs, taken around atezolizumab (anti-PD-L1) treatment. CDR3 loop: CASTPLGWRGEYF. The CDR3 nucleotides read TGTGCCAGCACCCCACTGGGTTGGAGGGGAGAGTACTTC.